The rows below give T cell receptor beta chains drawn from one sample of a study of shared clonotypes between healthy human individuals. Data came from immunoSEQ multiplex PCR; TCRdb stores just in-frame clones and leaves some out. The sample lists approximately 2.5 million clones, roughly 93% occurring once. Sequencing input: naive CD4+ T cells from PBMCs. These receptors all come from a man between 18 and 29 years old in good health. Some clones in this sample may be carry-over from other donors' samples. Each CDR3 is given with its conserved first and last residue. D genes are given only for firm matches. Clone size appears in some rows only: once, few, many, or a class for an expanded clone.

CDR3aa: CASSLSPVEYEQYF
CDR3nt: TGTGCCAGCAGCTTGAGTCCAGTGGAATACGAGCAGTACTTC
len: 14
d_gene: NA
v_gene: TRBV5-4
abundance: NA
j_gene: TRBJ2-7

CDR3aa: CASSEIPGNFPGELFF
CDR3nt: TGTGCCAGCAGTGAAATCCCAGGGAACTTCCCCGGGGAGCTGTTTTTT
len: 16
d_gene: NA
v_gene: TRBV6-1
abundance: NA
j_gene: TRBJ2-2

CDR3aa: CASSSDRVGTGELFF
CDR3nt: TGTGCCAGCAGTTCGGACAGGGTGGGCACCGGGGAGCTGTTTTTT
len: 15
d_gene: TRBD1
v_gene: TRBV27
abundance: NA
j_gene: TRBJ2-2

CDR3aa: CASSPRAGGSEANVLTF
CDR3nt: TGCGCCAGCAGCCCCCGGGCGGGAGGGTCCGAGGCCAACGTCCTGACTTTC
len: 17
d_gene: TRBD2
v_gene: TRBV5-1
abundance: NA
j_gene: TRBJ2-6

CDR3aa: CASSPGPVGNTIYF
CDR3nt: TGTGCCAGCTCACCGGGACCGGTGGGAAACACCATATATTTT
len: 14
d_gene: NA
v_gene: TRBV18
abundance: NA
j_gene: TRBJ1-3

CDR3aa: CASSQEPMPRQPQHF
CDR3nt: TGCGCCAGCAGCCAAGAGCCCATGCCCCGTCAGCCCCAGCATTTT
len: 15
d_gene: NA
v_gene: TRBV4-1
abundance: NA
j_gene: TRBJ1-5

CDR3aa: CASSLASADEQFF
CDR3nt: TGCGCCAGCAGCTTGGCGTCCGCGGATGAGCAGTTCTTC
len: 13
d_gene: NA
v_gene: TRBV5-1
abundance: NA
j_gene: TRBJ2-1

CDR3aa: CASSMDRRDEKLFF
CDR3nt: TGTGCCAGCTCCATGGACAGGAGAGATGAAAAACTGTTTTTT
len: 14
d_gene: TRBD1
v_gene: TRBV18
abundance: NA
j_gene: TRBJ1-4

CDR3aa: CASITLNTEAFF
CDR3nt: TGTGCCAGCATCACTCTGAACACTGAAGCTTTCTTT
len: 12
d_gene: NA
v_gene: TRBV6-6
abundance: few
j_gene: TRBJ1-1

CDR3aa: CASSLTTTGTEAFF
CDR3nt: TGTGCCAGCAGCTTAACCACGACTGGGACTGAAGCTTTCTTT
len: 14
d_gene: NA
v_gene: TRBV7-3
abundance: NA
j_gene: TRBJ1-1

CDR3aa: CASTLRDGNSYEQYF
CDR3nt: TGCGCCAGCACTCTCCGGGACGGGAACTCCTACGAGCAGTACTTC
len: 15
d_gene: NA
v_gene: TRBV23-1
abundance: NA
j_gene: TRBJ2-7

CDR3aa: CASSPLTTSGRGGEQFF
CDR3nt: TGCGCCAGCAGCCCCCTTACCACTAGCGGGAGAGGCGGCGAGCAGTTCTTC
len: 17
d_gene: TRBD2
v_gene: TRBV5-1
abundance: NA
j_gene: TRBJ2-1

CDR3aa: CASSFKVGLQGARNGYTF
CDR3nt: TGTGCCAGCAGCTTCAAAGTGGGTTTACAGGGGGCGCGGAATGGCTACACCTTC
len: 18
d_gene: TRBD1
v_gene: TRBV7-8
abundance: NA
j_gene: TRBJ1-2

CDR3aa: CASSIGTSGQETQYF
CDR3nt: TGCGCCAGCAGCATTGGGACTAGCGGTCAAGAGACCCAGTACTTC
len: 15
d_gene: TRBD2
v_gene: TRBV5-1
abundance: NA
j_gene: TRBJ2-5

CDR3aa: CASSRDRINTEAFF
CDR3nt: TGCGCCAGCAGCCGGGACAGGATCAACACTGAAGCTTTCTTT
len: 14
d_gene: TRBD1
v_gene: TRBV10-1
abundance: few
j_gene: TRBJ1-1

CDR3aa: CSVTGLSSYNEQFF
CDR3nt: TGCAGCGTGACAGGCTTGAGCTCCTACAATGAGCAGTTCTTC
len: 14
d_gene: NA
v_gene: TRBV29-1
abundance: NA
j_gene: TRBJ2-1

CDR3aa: CASSLDYWTSGVRQETQYF
CDR3nt: TGTGCCAGCAGCTTAGATTACTGGACTAGCGGCGTCCGCCAAGAGACCCAGTACTTC
len: 19
d_gene: TRBD2
v_gene: TRBV7-2
abundance: NA
j_gene: TRBJ2-5

CDR3aa: CASSEVYGSSGANVLTF
CDR3nt: TGCGCCAGCAGCGAGGTATACGGAAGCTCTGGGGCCAACGTCCTGACTTTC
len: 17
d_gene: NA
v_gene: TRBV4-1
abundance: once
j_gene: TRBJ2-6

CDR3aa: CASSFRAGLWVFSYEQYF
CDR3nt: TGTGCCAGCAGCTTTAGGGCTGGCTTGTGGGTGTTCTCCTACGAGCAGTACTTC
len: 18
d_gene: NA
v_gene: TRBV11-2
abundance: NA
j_gene: TRBJ2-7

CDR3aa: CASSLAGPNYGYTF
CDR3nt: TGCGCCAGCAGCTTGGCAGGGCCTAACTATGGCTACACCTTC
len: 14
d_gene: NA
v_gene: TRBV5-1
abundance: NA
j_gene: TRBJ1-2

CDR3aa: CASSLGREGEQFF
CDR3nt: TGTGCCAGCAGCTTAGGCCGGGAGGGTGAGCAGTTCTTC
len: 13
d_gene: TRBD2
v_gene: TRBV7-2
abundance: NA
j_gene: TRBJ2-1

CDR3aa: CSAGTGTSYNEQFF
CDR3nt: TGCAGCGCCGGGACAGGGACGAGCTACAATGAGCAGTTCTTC
len: 14
d_gene: TRBD1
v_gene: TRBV29-1
abundance: NA
j_gene: TRBJ2-1

CDR3aa: CASSPSSGQHTEAFF
CDR3nt: TGTGCCAGCTCACCCTCTTCGGGACAGCACACTGAAGCTTTCTTT
len: 15
d_gene: TRBD1
v_gene: TRBV18
abundance: NA
j_gene: TRBJ1-1

CDR3aa: CASSPPSRALSSYNEQFF
CDR3nt: TGTGCCAGCTCACCGCCCAGCAGAGCCCTCAGCTCCTACAATGAGCAGTTCTTC
len: 18
d_gene: NA
v_gene: TRBV18
abundance: NA
j_gene: TRBJ2-1

CDR3aa: CASSLLRQGGNYGYTF
CDR3nt: TGTGCCAGCAGCTTGCTTCGACAGGGGGGAAACTATGGCTACACCTTC
len: 16
d_gene: TRBD1
v_gene: TRBV7-7
abundance: NA
j_gene: TRBJ1-2